Shown below are 26 T cell receptor beta chains from a single sample sequenced in a study of Ad26.COV2.S vaccination and SARS-CoV-2 variants listed by TCRdb under 2021. Library construction relied on the immunoSEQ multiplex PCR assay. Drawn from immuneACCESS, this table holds only the in-frame rearrangements with V and J called that TCRdb kept. Clones are partly lost; checked studies trace under half to an unresolved V gene and leave the rest unexplained. This sample gives some 400,000 clones in total; approximately 89% of them show up just once. The ten biggest clones cover 1.9% of the sample. Interpreted using the paper, the treatment or condition label stands for: roughly 19 received Ad26.COV2.S at low or high dose, single or two shots; about 5 received placebo; per-sample allocation not given. Repertoires of vaccine and placebo recipients were sequenced from samples collected on day 63 after the first injection.

Specimen: peripheral blood, collected in a trial of Ad26.COV2.S vaccine versus placebo. The source is a person aged 18 to 65 who received the Ad26.COV2.S COVID-19 vaccine or a placebo.

CDR3 residues: CASSQEGGQGPLIFYGYTF. CDR3 DNA: TGCGCCAGCAGCCAAGAAGGGGGGCAGGGCCCACTAATTTTCTATGGCTACACCTTC. The V and J genes are TRBV4-1 and TRBJ1-2; D is perhaps TRBD1 (6 bases). The CDR3 covers 19 residues. Trimming pared 0 bases from V and 4 bases from J, leaving 24 bases between. CDR1 and CDR2 (germline): MGHRA, YSYEKL.

This clone turned up a few times. This chain connects TRBV2 to TRBJ2-5; possible D gene TRBD1, 6 bases. V gave up 2 bases and J gave up 0 bases, with 10 bases separating them. Germline V gene data show CDR1 as SNHLY and CDR2 as FYNNEI. The CDR3 is made up of 15 amino acids. In DNA, the CDR3 is TGTGCCAGCAGTGAAACAGGGCGGGACCAAGAGACCCAGTACTTC. Protein: CASSETGRDQETQYF.

This chain connects TRBV10-3 to TRBJ1-5; 7 bases are a match to TRBD1. Trimming cost V 6 bases and J 4 bases; bases outside gene matches: 6. The CDR3 runs 14 residues. Germline V gene lookup returns CDR1 ENHRY and CDR2 SYGVKD. Here the CDR3 reads CAIRPTGSNQPQHF. The CDR3, as DNA: TGTGCCATCAGACCGACAGGGTCTAATCAGCCCCAGCATTTT.

CDR3: CASIPRTGGDSPLHF. For the CDR3, the DNA is TGTGCCAGCATCCCGAGGACAGGGGGCGATTCACCCCTCCACTTT. The V and J genes are TRBV28 and TRBJ1-6; 11 bases align to TRBD1. This CDR3 has 15 residues. CDR1 is MDHEN and CDR2 is SYDVKM in the germline V gene. V dropped 7 bases and J dropped 8; count of bases not matched to a gene: 7.

This clone was observed once. The chain recombines TRBV7-2 with TRBJ2-7; 10 nucleotides match TRBD2. The germline V gene has CDR1 SGHTA and CDR2 FQGNSA. The CDR3 has 15 residues. After removal of 3 bases from V and 4 bases from J, the junction contained 6 bases not matched to a gene. CDR3 sequence reads: CASSFPIAGGYEQYF. The CDR3 DNA reads TGTGCCAGCAGCTTTCCTATAGCGGGAGGATACGAGCAGTACTTC.

The J gene is TRBJ1-2, the V gene TRBV6-1; 7 bases match TRBD1. There are 15 residues in the CDR3. The germline V gene has CDR1 MNHNS and CDR2 SASEGT. V trimming: 1 base; J trimming: 5 bases; junction bases outside the gene matches: 7. The CDR3 sequence is CASSEGGTAFYGYTF. The DNA of the CDR3 is TGTGCCAGCAGTGAAGGAGGGACAGCTTTTTATGGCTACACCTTC.

The J gene is TRBJ1-1, the V gene TRBV7-9, with 11 bases that match TRBD1. CDR3 length: 15 amino acids. CDR1 is SEHNR and CDR2 is FQNEAQ in the germline V gene (reference sequence). The ends lost 5 bases at V and 4 bases at J; junction bases unmatched: 6. Here the CDR3 DNA reads TGTGCCAGCAGCGCGAAAGGGACAGGGGGCACTGAAGCTTTCTTT. It specifies CASSAKGTGGTEAFF.

In this sample, this clone turned up once. This chain joins TRBV5-6 and TRBJ1-5; D is possibly TRBD1 (5 bases). Trimming removed 0 bases at V and 6 bases at J, with 7 bases between. The germline gives CDR1 SGHDT, CDR2 YYEEEE. The CDR3 spans 13 residues. The CDR3 nucleotides are TGTGCCAGCAGCTTGGGTGGGGGTCAGCCCCAGCATTTT. Amino acids: CASSLGGGQPQHF.

V usage is TRBV7-2 and J usage is TRBJ2-1, with 8 bases fitting TRBD2. Trimming cost V 5 bases and J 2 bases; bases outside gene matches: 11. From germline, CDR1 is SGHTA and CDR2 FQGNSA. The CDR3 contains 17 residues. The CDR3 nucleotides read TGTGCCAGCAGCGAAGGACTAGCCACTCCCCCCTACAATGAGCAGTTCTTC. Protein sequence: CASSEGLATPPYNEQFF.

This clone was seen just once. The V and J genes are TRBV7-9 and TRBJ2-1; D might be TRBD1 (6 bases). CDR1 is SEHNR and CDR2 is FQNEAQ in the germline V gene (reference sequence). The V end lost 5 bases, the J end lost 0 bases, and 8 bases lay between the germline ends. CDR3 length: 14 residues. The CDR3, as DNA: TGTGCCAGCAGCGCCAGGGGCTCCTACAATGAGCAGTTCTTC. This encodes CASSARGSYNEQFF.

The chain employs TRBV6-5 and TRBJ2-7; TRBD1 is a possible D gene (6 bases). Trimming left V 11 bases short and J 0 bases short, with 17 bases between. Germline V gene lookup returns CDR1 MNHEY and CDR2 SVGAGI. This CDR3 contains 14 residues. CDR3 coding DNA: TGTGCCCTACAGGGCCGCAGGGCCTCCTACGAGCAGTACTTC. Translated, it gives CALQGRRASYEQYF.

The V call is TRBV3-1 (or the pseudogene TRBV3-2), the J call TRBJ1-3; 7 positions match TRBD1. Germline CDR1 reads LGHDT; CDR2 reads YNNKEL (reference sequence). The CDR3 covers 16 residues. V was clipped by 0 bases and J by 5 bases; unmatched bases: 7. In DNA form, the CDR3 reads TGTGCCAGCAGCCAAGATCTGGTAGGGGGCAGAAACACCATATATTTT. Encoded protein: CASSQDLVGGRNTIYF.

The CDR3 region is CASSAGLADRDEQFF. The CDR3 DNA reads TGCGCCAGCAGCGCGGGACTAGCCGATCGGGATGAGCAGTTCTTC. The gene calls are TRBV5-1 and TRBJ2-1, with 9 bases aligning to TRBD2. The germline V gene encodes CDR1 SGHRS and CDR2 YFSETQ. J gave up 8 bases and V 4 bases, and 10 bases lay outside the gene matches. This CDR3 has 15 amino acids.

The chain has TRBV6-5 and TRBJ2-1; D assignment may be TRBD1 or TRBD2 (5 bases each). Germline V gives CDR1 MNHEY, CDR2 SVGAGI. The CDR3 spans 12 residues. V lost 5 bases to trimming and J lost 12 bases, with 14 bases between them. The CDR3 sequence: CASSRPRGRQFF. For the CDR3, the DNA is TGTGCCAGCAGTCGCCCGAGGGGCAGGCAGTTCTTC.

CDR3 in DNA: TGTGCCAGCAGCCCCAGACAGCCCTCCTACAATGAGCAGTTCTTC. Translated: CASSPRQPSYNEQFF. V usage is TRBV7-2 and J usage is TRBJ2-1; possibly TRBD1 for D (5 bases). From germline, CDR1 is SGHTA and CDR2 FQGNSA. With 5 bases removed from V and 0 bases from J, the gap between germline ends came to 11 bases. The CDR3 totals 15 residues.

This clone was picked up one time. The chain employs TRBV2 and TRBJ2-2, with 8 positions matching TRBD2. J was trimmed by 0 bases and V by 7 bases; bases with no gene match: 10. This CDR3 region has 17 residues. Germline CDR1 is SNHLY and CDR2 is FYNNEI. In nucleotides, the CDR3 is TGTGCCAGCACTAGCGGGCTGATAAACGCGAACACCGGGGAGCTGTTTTTT. It specifies CASTSGLINANTGELFF.

In DNA form, the CDR3 reads TGTGCCAGCAGTTTATGGGGGGCAGAGGGCAATCAGCCCCAGCATTTT. Translation gives CASSLWGAEGNQPQHF. V gene TRBV28 combines with J gene TRBJ1-5; D is perhaps TRBD1 (6 bases). Germline values: CDR1 MDHEN, CDR2 SYDVKM. The germline V and J ends were trimmed by 0 bases and 2 bases, with 11 bases remaining between them. The length of the CDR3 is 16 residues.

This rearrangement joins TRBV28 to TRBJ2-5, with 7 bases that match TRBD1. This CDR3 is 14 amino acids long. CDR1 and CDR2 (germline): MDHEN, SYDVKM. The junction had 5 bases not matched to a gene; V was cut back by 5 bases and J by 2 bases. The CDR3 coding sequence is TGTGCCAGCAGTCTAACCAGGGGGCAAGAGACCCAGTACTTC. Amino acid sequence: CASSLTRGQETQYF.

The rearrangement links TRBV20-1 to TRBJ1-2, with D uncertain. This CDR3 has 11 amino acids. CDR1 and CDR2 from the germline V gene are DFQATT and SNEGSKA (reference sequence). The ends were cut back, 2 bases at V and 6 bases at J, with 7 bases in the middle. For the CDR3, the DNA is TGCAGTGCTAGACATCGGGATGGCTACACCTTC. It yields the protein CSARHRDGYTF.

The rearrangement uses TRBV9 and TRBJ2-7; 8 bases are a match to TRBD2. CDR1 SGDLS and CDR2 YYNGEE come from the germline V gene. The CDR3 is 15 amino acids. The V segment lost 1 base and the J segment 6 bases; nucleotides outside the gene matches: 9. Written as DNA, the CDR3 is TGTGCCAGCAGCGTATCAGCGGGAGAGGTCCTCGAGCAGTACTTC. This gives the protein CASSVSAGEVLEQYF.

This sequence joins TRBV13 and TRBJ1-1; D is unresolved. CDR1 is PRHDT, CDR2 FYEKMQ, per germline (reference sequence). CDR3 length: 15 residues. Trimming pared 6 bases from V and 0 bases from J, leaving 14 bases between. DNA for the CDR3: TGTGCCAGCAGTGGGCGGATACCTTTGAACACTGAAGCTTTCTTT. Protein sequence: CASSGRIPLNTEAFF.

The rearrangement joins TRBV20-1 to TRBJ2-3; TRBD2 aligns across 11 bases. The CDR3 sequence is 17 residues long. CDR1 and CDR2 (germline): DFQATT, SNEGSKA (reference sequence). V lost 3 bases to trimming and J lost 4 bases; unmatched junction nucleotides: 12. In DNA form, the CDR3 reads TGCAGTGCTAGTGCTAATAGCGGGAGGGCCGTGGCAGATACGCAGTATTTT. Amino acid sequence: CSASANSGRAVADTQYF.

V is TRBV15 and J is TRBJ2-7; weak D call: TRBD2 (6 bases). V shed 3 bases and J shed 7 bases, with 10 bases lying between them. This CDR3 is built from 12 residues. The V gene's germline CDR1 is LNHNV and CDR2 YYDKDF (reference sequence). The CDR3 sequence is CATSSGGGEQYF. The CDR3 region has the DNA TGTGCCACCAGCAGTGGTGGAGGGGAGCAGTACTTC.

Points on this clone: The same CDR3 can be traced to other DNA sequences in this sample. V and J are TRBV28 and TRBJ1-1, with TRBD1 as a possible D gene (6 bases). Trimming took off 3 bases at V and 4 bases at J, with 12 bases between the two ends. CDR1 MDHEN and CDR2 SYDVKM come from the germline V gene. The CDR3 loop spans 14 amino acids. In DNA form, the CDR3 reads TGTGCCAGCAGTTTGTCCGGGGGCGGCACTGAAGCTTTCTTT. Translated, it gives CASSLSGGGTEAFF.

V is TRBV19 and J is TRBJ2-7; TRBD2 matches 9 bases. This CDR3 has 15 residues. J was trimmed by 0 bases and V by 5 bases; bases with no gene match: 5. Germline V lookup: CDR1 LNHDA, CDR2 SQIVND (reference sequence). The DNA for the CDR3 is TGTGCCAGTAGTTGGACTAGCGATCCCTCCTACGAGCAGTACTTC. Its protein product is CASSWTSDPSYEQYF.

The gene calls are TRBV18 and TRBJ1-5, with 8 bases that match TRBD1. V shed 4 bases, J shed 3 bases, and the junction held 8 bases outside the gene matches. This CDR3 has 16 residues. The germline gives CDR1 KGHSH, CDR2 LQKENI. The CDR3 here is CASSRSGQGYNQPQHF. CDR3 in DNA: TGTGCCAGCTCACGATCCGGACAGGGTTACAATCAGCCCCAGCATTTT.